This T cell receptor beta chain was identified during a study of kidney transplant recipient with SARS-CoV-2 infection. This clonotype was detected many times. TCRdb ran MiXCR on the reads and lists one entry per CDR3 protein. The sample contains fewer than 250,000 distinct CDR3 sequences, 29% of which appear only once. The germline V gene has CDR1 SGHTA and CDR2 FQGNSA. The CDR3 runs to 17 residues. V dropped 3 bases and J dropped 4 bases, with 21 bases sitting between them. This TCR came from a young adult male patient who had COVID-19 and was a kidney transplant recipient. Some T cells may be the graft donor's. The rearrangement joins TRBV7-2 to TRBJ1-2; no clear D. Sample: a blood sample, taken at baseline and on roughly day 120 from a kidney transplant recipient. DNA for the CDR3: TGTGCCAGCAGCTTCATATTCAGAGACGGAAAGACCTATGGCTACACCTTC. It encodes CASSFIFRDGKTYGYTF.